The next 14 T cell receptor beta chains were all read from a single sample in a study of T-cell memory formation after mild COVID-19. Using its own MiXCR run on the 5' RACE reads, TCRdb lists one record per CDR3 protein. The data contain 470,000 or so distinct CDR3 sequences, roughly 17% of them seen just once; the ten biggest clones take up 20% to 25%. The sequencing sample was made of PBMCs or a T cell subset sorted from them (not recorded which). The receptors derive from a man younger than 30 who had mild COVID-19 (a few samples of this study predate the infection). Cell type and time point are not known.

The chain links TRBV4-3 to TRBJ2-3, with D possibly TRBD2 on 5 matching bases. The V gene's germline CDR1 is LGHNA and CDR2 YSLEER. This CDR3 contains 15 residues. With 0 bases removed from V and 1 base from J, the gap between germline ends came to 8 bases. CDR3 residues: CASSQERGRTDTQYF. Here the CDR3 DNA reads TGCGCCAGCAGCCAAGAACGGGGTCGCACAGATACGCAGTATTTT.

The chain carries TRBV4-1 and TRBJ1-5; 7 positions match TRBD1. In germline, CDR1 is MGHRA, CDR2 YSYEKL. This CDR3 comprises 14 residues. V shed 3 bases, J shed 4 bases, and the junction held 3 bases outside the gene matches. CDR3 bases: TGCGCCAGCAGCCATTGGACAGGTAATCAGCCCCAGCATTTT. This codes for CASSHWTGNQPQHF.

This chain links TRBV19 with TRBJ1-2, with TRBD1 matching over 8 bases. Per germline, CDR1 LNHDA and CDR2 SQIVND (reference sequence). V was pared by 5 bases and J by 0 bases, with 8 bases of the junction left unmatched. CDR3 length equals 16 residues. DNA for the CDR3: TGTGCCAGTAGTCCCTGGGACAGGCTTGCTAACTATGGCTACACCTTC. Its protein is CASSPWDRLANYGYTF.

This chain uses TRBV28 with TRBJ2-5; TRBD1 is a possible D gene (6 bases). The CDR3 consists of 13 residues. V was shortened by 8 bases and J by 1 base, with 11 bases between the two germline ends. Germline CDR1 MDHEN, CDR2 SYDVKM. The CDR3 DNA is TGTGCCAGCGGAAGGACAGCCCAAGAGACCCAGTACTTC. The encoded protein is CASGRTAQETQYF.

V is TRBV4-1 and J is TRBJ2-3; D unresolved. Trimming took 0 bases from V and 1 from J, leaving 11 bases between them. This CDR3 spans 16 amino acids. From germline, CDR1 is MGHRA and CDR2 YSYEKL. CDR3 in amino acids: CASSQDKRLGTDTQYF. In DNA form, the CDR3 reads TGCGCCAGCAGCCAAGATAAAAGGCTCGGCACAGATACGCAGTATTTT.

This clonotype has more than one count but fewer than ten. The V and J genes are TRBV21-1 and TRBJ2-7; the table's D call, TRBD1, was not checked against the DNA. TRBV21-1 is listed as a pseudogene. The CDR3 runs to 14 residues. The CDR3 bases are TGTGCCAGCAGCAAAGTCGGGGGAACCAGCGAGCAGTACGTC. Translating gives CASSKVGGTSEQYV.

This clonotype was observed a few times. The chain combines TRBV19 with TRBJ2-1, with D maybe TRBD2 (7 bases). V was shortened by 7 bases and J by 3 bases, with 19 bases between the two germline ends. This CDR3 is built from 16 residues. Per germline, CDR1 LNHDA and CDR2 SQIVND (reference sequence). The CDR3 DNA sequence: TGTGCCAGTACCGGAGTAGGGGGGGCTTTCTACAATGAGCAGTTCTTC. It yields the protein CASTGVGGAFYNEQFF.

There are a few counts of this clonotype. The V gene is TRBV20-1, the J gene TRBJ2-7, with D uncertain. Germline lookup yields CDR1 DFQATT and CDR2 SNEGSKA (reference sequence). The V end was cut by 1 base, the J end by 3 bases, with 10 bases between. The CDR3 has 13 residues. The CDR3 bases are TGCAGTGCTAGAGGGCGGCAGCGCTACGAGCAGTACTTC. It specifies CSARGRQRYEQYF.

This chain connects TRBV2 to TRBJ1-6; 10 positions agree with TRBD1. The length of the CDR3 is 13 residues. Looked up from germline, CDR1 is SNHLY and CDR2 is FYNNEI. V was pared by 6 bases and J by 10 bases, with 3 bases of the junction left unmatched. The chain's CDR3 is CASRGTGESPLHF. CDR3 bases: TGTGCCAGCAGAGGGACAGGGGAATCACCCCTCCACTTT.

The sample holds a few counts of this clonotype. This chain uses TRBV11-2 with TRBJ1-5, with 7 bases fitting TRBD1. With 3 bases clipped from V and 6 bases from J, the junction kept 2 bases outside the gene matches. Germline V gene sequence: CDR1 SGHAT, CDR2 FQNNGV. The CDR3 contains 13 residues. CDR3 amino acids: CASSFDRAQPQHF. The CDR3 DNA is TGTGCCAGCAGCTTTGACAGGGCTCAGCCCCAGCATTTT.

This clonotype came up many times. The rearrangement links TRBV4-1 to TRBJ2-2; TRBD1 or TRBD2 may be the D gene (5 bases each). The CDR3 covers 15 residues. V shed 6 bases and J shed 4 bases, with 15 bases lying between them. Germline-derived CDR1 and CDR2 are MGHRA and YSYEKL. The CDR3 DNA is TGCGCCAGCAGACTCCAGGGCCGGGGCACCGGGGAGCTGTTTTTT. Translation: CASRLQGRGTGELFF.

This clonotype was seen many times. The rearrangement joins TRBV7-2 to TRBJ1-1; D gene ambiguous. The CDR3 is 16 residues long. The germline CDR1 and CDR2 sequences are SGHTA and FQGNSA. Trimming took off 0 bases at V and 1 base at J, with 12 bases between the two ends. The CDR3, as DNA: TGTGCCAGCAGCTTAGCCAACTTTGGTGGGAACACTGAAGCTTTCTTT. Translation: CASSLANFGGNTEAFF.

This clonotype was counted ten times or more. This chain links TRBV7-8 with TRBJ2-1; D gene uncertain. Deletions cut 6 bases from V and 4 bases from J, with 10 bases between. The CDR3 extends over 13 amino acids. Germline values: CDR1 SGHVS, CDR2 FQNEAQ. CDR3 in amino acids: CASRQNTYNEQFF. DNA for the CDR3: TGTGCCAGCAGGCAAAACACGTACAATGAGCAGTTCTTC.

This clonotype was detected only a few times. In nucleotides, the CDR3 is TGTGCCACGGAGGGATCCGGCCGGGAGACCCAGTACTTC. The encoded protein is CATEGSGRETQYF. This rearrangement joins TRBV28 to TRBJ2-5, with D possibly matching TRBD2 (6 bases). The V gene's germline CDR1 is MDHEN and CDR2 SYDVKM. V was clipped by 10 bases and J by 5 bases, with 17 bases between them. The CDR3 extends over 13 amino acids.